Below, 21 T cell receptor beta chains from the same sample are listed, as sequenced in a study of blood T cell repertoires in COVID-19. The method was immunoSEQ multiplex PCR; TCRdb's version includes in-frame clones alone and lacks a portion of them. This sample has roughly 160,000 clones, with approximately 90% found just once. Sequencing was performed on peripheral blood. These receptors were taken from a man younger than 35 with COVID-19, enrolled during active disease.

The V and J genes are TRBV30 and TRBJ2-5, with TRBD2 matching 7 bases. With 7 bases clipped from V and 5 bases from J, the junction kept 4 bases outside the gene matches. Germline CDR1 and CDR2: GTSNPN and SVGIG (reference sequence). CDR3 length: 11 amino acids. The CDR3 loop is CASQGGETQYF. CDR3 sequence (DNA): TGTGCCTCCCAGGGAGGGGAGACCCAGTACTTC.

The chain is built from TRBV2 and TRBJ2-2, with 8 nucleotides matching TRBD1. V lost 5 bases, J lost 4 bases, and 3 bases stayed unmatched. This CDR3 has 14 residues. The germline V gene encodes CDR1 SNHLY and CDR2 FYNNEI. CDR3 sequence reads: CASSWTGSTGELFF. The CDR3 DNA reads TGTGCCAGCAGTTGGACAGGGAGCACCGGGGAGCTGTTTTTT.

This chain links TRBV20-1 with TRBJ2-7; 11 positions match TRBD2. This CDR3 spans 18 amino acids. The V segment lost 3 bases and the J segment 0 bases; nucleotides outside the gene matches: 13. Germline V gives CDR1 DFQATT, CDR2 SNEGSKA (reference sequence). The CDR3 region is CSASFSRTSGHSSYEQYF. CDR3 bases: TGCAGTGCTAGTTTCTCAAGGACTAGCGGGCACAGCTCCTACGAGCAGTACTTC.

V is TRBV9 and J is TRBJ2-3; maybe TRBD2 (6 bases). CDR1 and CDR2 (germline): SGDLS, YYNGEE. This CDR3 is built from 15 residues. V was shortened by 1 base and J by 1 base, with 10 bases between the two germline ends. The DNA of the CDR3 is TGTGCCAGCAGCGTATGGGCTAGCGGCACAGATACGCAGTATTTT. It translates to CASSVWASGTDTQYF.

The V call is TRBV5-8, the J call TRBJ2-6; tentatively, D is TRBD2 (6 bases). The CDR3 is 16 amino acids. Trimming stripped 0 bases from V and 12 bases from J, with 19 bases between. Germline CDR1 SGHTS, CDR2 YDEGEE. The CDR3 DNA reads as TGTGCCAGCAGCTTGGCAGACTGGGAGGACCGCGGCGTCCTGACTTTC. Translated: CASSLADWEDRGVLTF.

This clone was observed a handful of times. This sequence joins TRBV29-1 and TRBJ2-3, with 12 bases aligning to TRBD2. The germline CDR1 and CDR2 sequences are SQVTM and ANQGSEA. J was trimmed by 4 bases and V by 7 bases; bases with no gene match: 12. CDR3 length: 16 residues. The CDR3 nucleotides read TGCAGCGCCACTAGCGGGAGGAGTAATAAGGCAGATACGCAGTATTTT. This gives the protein CSATSGRSNKADTQYF.

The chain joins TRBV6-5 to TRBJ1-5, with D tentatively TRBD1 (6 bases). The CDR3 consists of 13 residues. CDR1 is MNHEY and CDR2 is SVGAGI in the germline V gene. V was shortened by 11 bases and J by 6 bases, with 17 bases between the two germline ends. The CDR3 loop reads CAVGGGPGQPQHF. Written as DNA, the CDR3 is TGTGCCGTTGGGGGGGGCCCGGGTCAGCCCCAGCATTTT.

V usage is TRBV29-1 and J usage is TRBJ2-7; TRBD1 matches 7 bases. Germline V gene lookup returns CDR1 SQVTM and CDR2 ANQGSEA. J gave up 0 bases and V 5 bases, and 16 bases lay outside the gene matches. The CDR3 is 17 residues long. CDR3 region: CSVMNRGIASPSYEQYF. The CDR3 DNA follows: TGCAGCGTTATGAACAGGGGCATTGCTAGCCCCTCCTACGAGCAGTACTTC.

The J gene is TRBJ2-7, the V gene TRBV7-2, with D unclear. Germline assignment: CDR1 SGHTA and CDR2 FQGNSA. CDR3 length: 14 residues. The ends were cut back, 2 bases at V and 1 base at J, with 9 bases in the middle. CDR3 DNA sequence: TGTGCCAGCAGCTTAAGACACCAATCCTACGAGCAGTACTTC. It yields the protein CASSLRHQSYEQYF.

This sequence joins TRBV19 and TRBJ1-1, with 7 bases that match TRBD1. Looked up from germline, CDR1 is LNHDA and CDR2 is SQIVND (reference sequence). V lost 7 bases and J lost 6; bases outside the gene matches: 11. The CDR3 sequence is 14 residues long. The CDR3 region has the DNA TGTGCCAGTACCCTCCAGGGGGTTGGTGCTGAAGCTTTCTTT. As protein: CASTLQGVGAEAFF.

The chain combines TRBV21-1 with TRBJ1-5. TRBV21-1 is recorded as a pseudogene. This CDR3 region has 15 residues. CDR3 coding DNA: TGTGCCAGCAGCAAAGTAAGGGAGGGTAATCAGCCCCAGCATTTT. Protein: CASSKVREGNQPQHF.

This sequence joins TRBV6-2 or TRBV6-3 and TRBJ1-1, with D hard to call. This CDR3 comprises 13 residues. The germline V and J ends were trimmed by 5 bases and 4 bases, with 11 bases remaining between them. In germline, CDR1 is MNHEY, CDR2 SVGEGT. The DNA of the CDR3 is TGTGCCAGCAGTCTTGTATCGAGCACTGAAGCTTTCTTT. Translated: CASSLVSSTEAFF.

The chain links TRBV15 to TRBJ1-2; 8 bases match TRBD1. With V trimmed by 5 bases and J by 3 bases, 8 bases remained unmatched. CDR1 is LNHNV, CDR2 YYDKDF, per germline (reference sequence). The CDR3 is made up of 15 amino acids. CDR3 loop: CATSGYRGGDYGYTF. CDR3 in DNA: TGTGCCACCAGCGGTTACAGGGGGGGAGACTATGGCTACACCTTC. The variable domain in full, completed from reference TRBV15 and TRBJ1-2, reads DAMVIQNPRYQVTQFGKPVTLSCSQTLNHNVMYWYQQKSSQAPKLLFHYYDKDFNNEADTPDNFQSRRPNTSFCFLDIRSPGLGDTAMYLCATSGYRGGDYGYTFGSGTRLTVV.

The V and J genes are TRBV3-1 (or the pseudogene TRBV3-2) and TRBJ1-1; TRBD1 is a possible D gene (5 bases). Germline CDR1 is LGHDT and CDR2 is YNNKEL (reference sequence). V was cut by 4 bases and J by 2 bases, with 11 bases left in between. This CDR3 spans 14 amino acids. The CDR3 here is CASSPDTKNTEAFF. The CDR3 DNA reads TGTGCCAGCAGCCCGGACACAAAAAACACTGAAGCTTTCTTT.

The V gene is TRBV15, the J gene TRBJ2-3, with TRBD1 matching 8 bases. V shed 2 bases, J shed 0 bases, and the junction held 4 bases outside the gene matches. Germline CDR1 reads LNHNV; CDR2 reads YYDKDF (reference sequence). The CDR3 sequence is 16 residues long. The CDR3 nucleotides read TGTGCCACCAGCAGACAGGGGGCCGTAAGCACAGATACGCAGTATTTT. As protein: CATSRQGAVSTDTQYF.

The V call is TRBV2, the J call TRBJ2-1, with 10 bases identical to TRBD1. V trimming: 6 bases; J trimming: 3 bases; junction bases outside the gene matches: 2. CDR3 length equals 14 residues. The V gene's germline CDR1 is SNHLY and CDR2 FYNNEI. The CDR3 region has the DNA TGTGCCAGCAGGGGACAGGGGATCTACAATGAGCAGTTCTTC. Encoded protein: CASRGQGIYNEQFF. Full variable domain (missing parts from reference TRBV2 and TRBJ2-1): EPEVTQTPSHQVTQMGQEVILRCVPISNHLYFYWYRQILGQKVEFLVSFYNNEISEKSEIFDDQFSVERPDGSNFTLKIRSTKLEDSAMYFCASRGQGIYNEQFFGPGTRLTVL.

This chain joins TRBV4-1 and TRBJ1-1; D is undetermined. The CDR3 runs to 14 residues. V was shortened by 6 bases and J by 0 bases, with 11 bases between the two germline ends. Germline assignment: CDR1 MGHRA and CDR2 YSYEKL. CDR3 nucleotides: TGCGCCAGCAGGAGCCCCCCTATGAACACTGAAGCTTTCTTT. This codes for CASRSPPMNTEAFF.

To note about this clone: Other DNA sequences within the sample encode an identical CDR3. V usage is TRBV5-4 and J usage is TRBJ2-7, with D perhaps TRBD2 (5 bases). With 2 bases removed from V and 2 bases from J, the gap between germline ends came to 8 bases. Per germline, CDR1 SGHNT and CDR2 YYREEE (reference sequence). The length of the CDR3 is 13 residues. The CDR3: CASSFSGTYEQYF. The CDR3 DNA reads TGTGCCAGCAGCTTCTCCGGGACCTACGAGCAGTACTTC.

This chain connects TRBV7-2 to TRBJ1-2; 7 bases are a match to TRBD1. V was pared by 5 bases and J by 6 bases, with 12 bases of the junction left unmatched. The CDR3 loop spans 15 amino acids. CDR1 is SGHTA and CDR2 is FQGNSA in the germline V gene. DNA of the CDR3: TGTGCCAGCAGCGTTTACCCGACAGGGAACCATGGCTACACCTTC. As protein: CASSVYPTGNHGYTF. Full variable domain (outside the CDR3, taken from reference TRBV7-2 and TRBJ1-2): GAGVSQSPSNKVTEKGKDVELRCDPISGHTALYWYRQSLGQGLEFLIYFQGNSAPDKSGLPSDRFSAERTGGSVSTLTIQRTQQEDSAVYLCASSVYPTGNHGYTFGSGTRLTVV.

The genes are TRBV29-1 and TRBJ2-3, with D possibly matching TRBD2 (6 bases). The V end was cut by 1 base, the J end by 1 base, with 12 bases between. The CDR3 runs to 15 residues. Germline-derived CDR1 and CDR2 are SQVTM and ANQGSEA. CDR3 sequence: CSVEGGPGGTDTQYF. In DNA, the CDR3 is TGCAGCGTTGAAGGAGGACCGGGGGGCACAGATACGCAGTATTTT.

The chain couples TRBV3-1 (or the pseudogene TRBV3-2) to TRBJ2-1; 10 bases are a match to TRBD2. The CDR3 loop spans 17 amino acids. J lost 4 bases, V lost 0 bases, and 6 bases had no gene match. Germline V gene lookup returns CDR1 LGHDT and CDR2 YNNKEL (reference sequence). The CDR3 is CASSQDLASGRYNEQFF. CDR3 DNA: TGTGCCAGCAGCCAAGATCTGGCTAGCGGGAGATACAATGAGCAGTTCTTC.